The 22 T cell receptor beta chains below come from one sample, sequenced in a study of post-analysis software for immune sequencing data. Points from the study as a whole: Patients used four to six TRBV segments, including TRBV5-6, TRBV5-1 and TRBV20-1, more often than controls.

Prepared TCR beta cDNA libraries contained unique molecular identifiers. TCRdb re-analysed the PCR reads in MiXCR, keeping a single row per CDR3 protein. The table records approximately 440,000 distinct CDR3 sequences, roughly 45% of them present only once. These TCRs' antigens remain unknown. Sequencing was performed on blood. These receptors all come from a girl aged 10 to 17 with multiple sclerosis.

The chain employs TRBV12-3 or TRBV12-4 and TRBJ2-3; D unresolved. This CDR3 contains 11 residues. The V gene lost 9 bases and the J gene lost 9 bases, with 13 bases spanning the gap. In DNA, the CDR3 is TGTGCCAGTAAGGGCTTTGACACGCAGTATTTT. It specifies CASKGFDTQYF.

The J gene is TRBJ2-5, the V gene TRBV4-3; D perhaps matches TRBD2 (5 bases). The CDR3 is 14 amino acids. Germline CDR1 and CDR2: LGHNA and YSLEER. Trimming left V 4 bases short and J 4 bases short, with 13 bases between. The DNA of the CDR3 is TGCGCCAGCAGCCCCGGGGTAGAATTAGAGACCCAGTACTTC. Protein sequence: CASSPGVELETQYF.

The V gene is TRBV20-1, the J gene TRBJ1-1; the D is unclear. CDR1 DFQATT and CDR2 SNEGSKA come from the germline V gene (reference sequence). The length of the CDR3 is 14 residues. V lost 4 bases, J lost 6 bases, and 18 bases lay in between. CDR3 nucleotide sequence: TGCAGTGCTATACCCCCGGATGGGGTGGCTGAAGCTTTCTTT. Translation: CSAIPPDGVAEAFF.

This clonotype was observed a handful of times. The CDR3 bases are TGTGCCAGCAGACTAACTAGCGTAGGCACAGATACGCAGTATTTT. Protein: CASRLTSVGTDTQYF. V is TRBV11-2 and J is TRBJ2-3; 7 nucleotides align to TRBD2. Looked up from germline, CDR1 is SGHAT and CDR2 is FQNNGV. CDR3 length: 15 amino acids. V lost 6 bases and J lost 1; bases outside the gene matches: 7.

This clonotype appeared a few times. This chain joins TRBV5-1 and TRBJ2-6; D call uncertain. The V end was cut by 0 bases, the J end by 2 bases, with 9 bases between. CDR3 size: 16 residues. The germline V gene encodes CDR1 SGHRS and CDR2 YFSETQ. The CDR3 protein is CASSLGAWTGANVLTF. CDR3 coding DNA: TGCGCCAGCAGCTTGGGGGCGTGGACTGGGGCCAACGTCCTGACTTTC.

The chain carries TRBV3-1 and TRBJ2-3; D uncertain. CDR1 and CDR2 from the germline V gene are LGHDT and YNNKEL (reference sequence). This CDR3 has 14 residues. Between the trimmed V and J ends, which lost 0 bases and 5 bases, there was a span of 9 bases. The CDR3 here is CASSQDVQRDTQYF. In DNA, the CDR3 is TGTGCCAGCAGCCAAGATGTGCAGAGAGATACGCAGTATTTT.

The genes are TRBV28 and TRBJ1-2; 9 nucleotides align to TRBD1. Germline V gives CDR1 MDHEN, CDR2 SYDVKM. V shed 1 base, J shed 3 bases, and the junction held 6 bases outside the gene matches. CDR3 length equals 16 residues. As DNA, the CDR3 is TGTGCCAGCAGTTTATCGGACAGGGGCGCCCACTATGGCTACACCTTC. Its translation: CASSLSDRGAHYGYTF.

This clonotype was counted between two and nine times. The V and J genes are TRBV28 and TRBJ1-2; no firm D call. The CDR3 runs to 13 residues. CDR1 and CDR2 from the germline V gene are MDHEN and SYDVKM. Trimming stripped 9 bases from V and 3 bases from J, with 14 bases between. CDR3 sequence: CASISGVYYGYTF. The CDR3 bases are TGTGCCAGTATCTCCGGGGTTTACTATGGCTACACCTTC.

This clonotype has only a few counts. The rearrangement uses TRBV9 and TRBJ1-1; D gene ambiguous. This CDR3 has 17 amino acids. Germline CDR1 is SGDLS and CDR2 is YYNGEE. V lost 0 bases to trimming and J lost 3 bases, with 18 bases between them. DNA for the CDR3: TGTGCCAGCAGCGTAGGGAATGAGCCGGCCGGGGACACTGAAGCTTTCTTT. Residues: CASSVGNEPAGDTEAFF. Full variable domain (missing parts from reference TRBV9 and TRBJ1-1): DSGVTQTPKHLITATGQRVTLRCSPRSGDLSVYWYQQSLDQGLQFLIQYYNGEERAKGNILERFSAQQFPDLHSELNLSSLELGDSALYFCASSVGNEPAGDTEAFFGQGTRLTVV.

This clonotype turned up a few times. This chain links TRBV29-1 with TRBJ2-7; 9 bases are shared with TRBD1. Germline V lookup: CDR1 SQVTM, CDR2 ANQGSEA. V trimming: 4 bases; J trimming: 1 base; junction bases outside the gene matches: 8. The CDR3 loop spans 15 amino acids. CDR3 region: CSVAGTGYGSYEQYF. CDR3 nucleotides: TGCAGCGTTGCCGGGACAGGGTACGGGTCCTACGAGCAGTACTTC.

The chain couples TRBV12-3 or TRBV12-4 to TRBJ2-7; D perhaps matches TRBD1 (6 bases). V lost 3 bases, J lost 0 bases, and 15 bases lay in between. The CDR3 sequence is 16 residues long. CDR3 bases: TGTGCCAGCAGTTTCAAGGACAGCCTATCCTCCTACGAGCAGTACTTC. Translating it yields CASSFKDSLSSYEQYF.

This sequence joins TRBV11-2 and TRBJ1-2; 7 nucleotides agree with TRBD1. The CDR3 extends over 15 amino acids. V lost 2 bases to trimming and J lost 7 bases; unmatched junction nucleotides: 10. CDR1 and CDR2 from the germline V gene are SGHAT and FQNNGV. The CDR3 protein is CASSLSGGTAVGYTF. The CDR3 coding sequence is TGTGCCAGCAGCTTATCGGGAGGGACAGCGGTTGGCTACACCTTC. Drawing the rest from reference TRBV11-2 and TRBJ1-2, the complete variable domain is EAGVAQSPRYKIIEKRQSVAFWCNPISGHATLYWYQQILGQGPKLLIQFQNNGVVDDSQLPKDRFSAERLKGVDSTLKIQPAKLEDSAVYLCASSLSGGTAVGYTFGSGTRLTVV.

A word on this clonotype: Relative to the germline gene, one junction end is altered; a read error may explain this. The chain has TRBV20-1 and TRBJ2-3; possibly TRBD1 for D (6 bases). There are 17 residues in the CDR3. Germline CDR1 is DFQATT and CDR2 is SNEGSKA (reference sequence). CDR3 in amino acids: CSAYLPQGKRYTDAQYF. Written as DNA, the CDR3 is TGCAGTGCTTACCTTCCCCAGGGGAAGCGATACACAGATGCGCAGTATTTT.

The chain joins TRBV20-1 to TRBJ2-1; TRBD2 might be the D (5 bases). The CDR3 sequence is 12 residues long. V lost 6 bases and J lost 6, with 12 bases in between. Germline CDR1 and CDR2: DFQATT and SNEGSKA (reference sequence). Here the CDR3 reads CSARTHVNEQFF. The CDR3 coding sequence is TGCAGTGCCAGGACTCATGTCAATGAGCAGTTCTTC.

J is TRBJ1-1 and V is TRBV7-2, with D maybe TRBD1 (5 bases). Germline CDR1 and CDR2: SGHTA and FQGNSA. The CDR3 runs 14 residues. V was clipped by 5 bases and J by 10 bases, with 20 bases between them. This CDR3 is CASSLDPGAESAFF. Here the CDR3 DNA reads TGTGCCAGCAGCCTGGACCCCGGGGCTGAATCAGCTTTCTTT.

The chain carries TRBV7-8 and TRBJ2-7; D gene ambiguous. The CDR3 has 15 residues. Trimming shortened V by 1 base and J by 4 bases, and 14 bases separated the two germline ends. Germline-derived CDR1 and CDR2 are SGHVS and FQNEAQ. CDR3 bases: TGTGCCAGCAGCTTAGTCTCGGATTACTTTTACGAGCAGTACTTC. The encoded protein is CASSLVSDYFYEQYF.

V usage is TRBV29-1 and J usage is TRBJ2-3; 7 bases fit TRBD2. The CDR3 spans 13 residues. Germline CDR1 SQVTM, CDR2 ANQGSEA. The ends lost 5 bases at V and 3 bases at J; junction bases unmatched: 5. The CDR3: CSVRAGDTDTQYF. Here the CDR3 DNA reads TGCAGCGTTCGGGCGGGAGATACAGATACGCAGTATTTT.

The CDR3, as DNA: TGTGCCAGCAGCGTAGACGACCAAGCGGGAGGGTATGAGACCCAGTACTTC. Protein: CASSVDDQAGGYETQYF. The chain is built from TRBV9 and TRBJ2-5; 10 bases align to TRBD2. J lost 5 bases, V lost 0 bases, and 10 bases had no gene match. There are 17 residues in the CDR3. The V gene's germline CDR1 is SGDLS and CDR2 YYNGEE.

This clonotype has a handful of counts. The chain has TRBV10-3 and TRBJ2-5; 8 bases are a match to TRBD2. The CDR3 covers 15 residues. The V and J ends lost 2 bases and 1 base, in that order; junction bases with no gene match: 3. Germline V lookup: CDR1 ENHRY, CDR2 SYGVKD. The CDR3 sequence is CAISEGLATQETQYF. In nucleotides, the CDR3 is TGTGCCATCAGTGAGGGACTAGCCACCCAAGAGACCCAGTACTTC.

This clonotype was picked up one time. V usage is TRBV20-1 and J usage is TRBJ2-3; D is ambiguous. Germline V gene sequence: CDR1 DFQATT, CDR2 SNEGSKA (reference sequence). The CDR3 consists of 15 residues. Trimming stripped 2 bases from V and 0 bases from J, with 12 bases between. CDR3 residues: CSARSPGYSTDTQYF. The CDR3 DNA follows: TGCAGTGCTAGATCCCCGGGCTACAGCACAGATACGCAGTATTTT.

This chain connects TRBV24-1 to TRBJ2-5, with 11 bases lining up with TRBD2. Per germline, CDR1 KGHDR and CDR2 SFDVKD. The CDR3 has 15 residues. The V segment lost 3 bases and the J segment 3 bases; nucleotides outside the gene matches: 2. The CDR3 loop reads CATSDRLAGKETQYF. The CDR3 DNA reads TGTGCCACCAGTGATCGACTAGCGGGAAAAGAGACCCAGTACTTC.

CDR3 bases: TGTGCCAGCAGTTTACGGAGACTAGCGGGAGTGGTAGATACGCAGTATTTT. It codes for CASSLRRLAGVVDTQYF. The J gene is TRBJ2-3, the V gene TRBV12-3 or TRBV12-4; 12 nucleotides line up with TRBD2. This CDR3 has 17 residues. V was pared by 2 bases and J by 5 bases, with 8 bases of the junction left unmatched.